The present T cell receptor beta chain was sequenced within a study of cytomegalovirus exposure and HLA in healthy donors. The method was immunoSEQ multiplex PCR; TCRdb's version includes in-frame clones alone and lacks a portion of them. The sample records 250,000 to 400,000 clones, roughly 87% being singletons. The germline V gene encodes CDR1 SNHLY and CDR2 FYNNEI. The V gene lost 7 bases and the J gene lost 2 bases, with 18 bases spanning the gap. The CDR3 extends over 15 amino acids. V usage is TRBV2 and J usage is TRBJ2-7, with a weak D call TRBD1 (6 bases). This sequence was found in a woman in her twenties or thirties in good health and CMV-seropositive. Specimen: PBMCs. CDR3 region: CASNQGQGWTYEQYF. The CDR3 bases are TGTGCCAGCAACCAGGGGCAGGGCTGGACCTACGAGCAGTACTTC.